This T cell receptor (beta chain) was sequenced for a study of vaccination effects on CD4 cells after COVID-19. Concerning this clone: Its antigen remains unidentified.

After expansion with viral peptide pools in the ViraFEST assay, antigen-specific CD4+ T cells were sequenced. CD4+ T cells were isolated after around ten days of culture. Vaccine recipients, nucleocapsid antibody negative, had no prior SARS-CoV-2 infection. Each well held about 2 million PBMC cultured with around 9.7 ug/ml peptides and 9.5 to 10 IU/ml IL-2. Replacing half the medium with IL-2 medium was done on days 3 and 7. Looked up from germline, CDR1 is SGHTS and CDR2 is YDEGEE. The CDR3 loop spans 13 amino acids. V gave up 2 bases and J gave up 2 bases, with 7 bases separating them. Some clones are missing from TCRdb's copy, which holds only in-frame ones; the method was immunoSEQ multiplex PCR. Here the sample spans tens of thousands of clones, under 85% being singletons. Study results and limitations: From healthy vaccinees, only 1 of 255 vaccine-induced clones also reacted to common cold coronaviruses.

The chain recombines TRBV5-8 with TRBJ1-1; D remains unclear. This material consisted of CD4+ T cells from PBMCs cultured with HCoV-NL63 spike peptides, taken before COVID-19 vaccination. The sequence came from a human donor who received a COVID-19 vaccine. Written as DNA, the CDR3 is TGTGCCAGCAGCTTATTCGTAAACACTGAAGCTTTCTTT. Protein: CASSLFVNTEAFF.